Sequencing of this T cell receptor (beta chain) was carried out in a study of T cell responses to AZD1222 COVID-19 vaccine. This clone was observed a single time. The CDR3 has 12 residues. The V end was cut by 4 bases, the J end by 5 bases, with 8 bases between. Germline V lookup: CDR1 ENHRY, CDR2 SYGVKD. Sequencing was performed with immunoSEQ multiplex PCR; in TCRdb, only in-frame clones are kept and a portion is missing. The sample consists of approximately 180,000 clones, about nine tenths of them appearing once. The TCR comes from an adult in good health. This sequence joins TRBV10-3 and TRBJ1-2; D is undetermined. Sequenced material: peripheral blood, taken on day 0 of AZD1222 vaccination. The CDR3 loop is CAISGSVYGYTF. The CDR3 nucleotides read TGTGCCATCAGTGGGTCGGTTTATGGCTACACCTTC.